This T cell receptor (beta chain) originates from a study of blood T cell repertoires in COVID-19. The wider study: Samples representing acute and convalescent COVID-19 were sourced from the United States, Italy and Spain. PBMCs, B-cell-depleted T cells, or T cells provided the cDNA or gDNA that made up the material.

Methods used by the authors: The assay estimated nucleated cells by amplifying reference gene primers. The repertoire was sequenced with immunoSEQ multiplex PCR; TCRdb's copy has only in-frame clones and lacks some. The DNA was the basis for D and trimming; V, J and clone size are from that table. The sample has 250,000 to 300,000 clones, approximately 85% seen once. The receptor comes from a woman between 70 and 85 years old with acute or convalescent COVID-19. The sample consisted of peripheral blood.

CDR3 loop: CASSPGSEQFF. The CDR3 DNA follows: TGTGCCAGCAGCCCGGGATCTGAGCAGTTCTTC. The chain recombines TRBV9 with TRBJ2-1; D perhaps matches TRBD2 (5 bases). Germline CDR1 and CDR2: SGDLS and YYNGEE. V was shortened by 4 bases and J by 9 bases, with 8 bases between the two germline ends. The CDR3 length is 11 residues.